This record concerns one T cell receptor beta chain sequence. The target antigen is unknown. These data originate in a study of post-analysis software for immune sequencing data. Whole-study findings and limits: Significantly lower normalized Chao1 diversity was seen in multiple sclerosis patients than in controls. In patients, about five TRBV segments were more frequent than in controls, with TRBV5-6, TRBV5-1 and TRBV20-1 among them.

There are 14 residues in the CDR3. Germline lookup yields CDR1 MNHEY and CDR2 SVGEGT. With 8 bases clipped from V and 0 bases from J, the junction kept 4 bases outside the gene matches. TCR beta cDNA libraries included unique molecular identifiers. TCRdb independently ran MiXCR on the PCR reads; one entry per CDR3 protein. Of roughly 700,000 distinct CDR3 sequences listed, approximately 30% are singletons. This TCR was recovered from a girl aged 5-17 years with multiple sclerosis. The V and J genes are TRBV6-2 or TRBV6-3 and TRBJ2-7, with 10 bases fitting TRBD2. Sequenced material: blood. CDR3 bases: TGTGCCAGCGGACTAGCGGTTGACTCCTACGAGCAGTACTTC. This codes for CASGLAVDSYEQYF.